The following is a T cell receptor beta chain sequence with its context. Axillary draining lymph nodes of breast cancer patients supplied the node samples. TCRdb re-called the multiplex PCR reads with MiXCR, one entry per CDR3 protein. The sample yields 200,000 to 250,000 distinct CDR3 sequences, approximately 30% seen once. This record belongs to a study of breast tumors, draining lymph nodes, adjacent tissues. Germline loops: CDR1 SGHDT, CDR2 YYEEEE. Trimming left V 1 base short and J 9 bases short, with 13 bases between. There are 13 residues in the CDR3. Sequences were obtained from axillary lymph node tissue. The sequence was obtained from a female donor with breast cancer. Some clones in this sample may be carry-over from other donors' samples. V gene TRBV5-6 combines with J gene TRBJ1-2; no definite D call. In nucleotides, the CDR3 is TGTGCCAGCAGCTTGTCCTGGGGTTGGCGCTACACCTTC. Translation gives CASSLSWGWRYTF.